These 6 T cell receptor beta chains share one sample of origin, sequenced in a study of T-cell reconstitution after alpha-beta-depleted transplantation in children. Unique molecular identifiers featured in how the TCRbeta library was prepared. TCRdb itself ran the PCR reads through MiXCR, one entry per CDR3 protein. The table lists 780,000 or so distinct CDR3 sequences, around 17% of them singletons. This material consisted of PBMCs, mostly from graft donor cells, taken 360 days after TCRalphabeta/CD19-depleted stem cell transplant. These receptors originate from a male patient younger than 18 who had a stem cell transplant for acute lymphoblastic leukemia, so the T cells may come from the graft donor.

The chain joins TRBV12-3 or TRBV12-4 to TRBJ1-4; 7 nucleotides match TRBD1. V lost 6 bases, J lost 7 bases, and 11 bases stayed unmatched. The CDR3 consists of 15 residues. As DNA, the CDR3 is TGTGCCAGCAGCCGGGACAGCCGGGGGTCTGAAAAACTGTTTTTT. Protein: CASSRDSRGSEKLFF.

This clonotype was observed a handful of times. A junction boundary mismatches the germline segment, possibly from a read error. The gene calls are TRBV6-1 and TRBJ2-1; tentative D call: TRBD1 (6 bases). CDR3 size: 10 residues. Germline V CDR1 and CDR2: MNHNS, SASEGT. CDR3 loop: CASTTTGIYF. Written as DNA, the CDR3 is TGTGCCAGCACCACGACAGGAATCTACTTC.

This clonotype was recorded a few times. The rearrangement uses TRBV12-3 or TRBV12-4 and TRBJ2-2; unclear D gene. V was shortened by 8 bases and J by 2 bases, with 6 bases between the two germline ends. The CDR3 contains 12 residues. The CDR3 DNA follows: TGTGCCAGCTGGGAAAACACCGGGGAGCTGTTTTTT. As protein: CASWENTGELFF.

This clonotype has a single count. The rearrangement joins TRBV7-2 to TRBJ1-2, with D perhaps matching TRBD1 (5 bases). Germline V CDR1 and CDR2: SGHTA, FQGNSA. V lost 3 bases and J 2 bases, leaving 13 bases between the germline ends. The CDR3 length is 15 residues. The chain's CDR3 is CASSFIAQGNYGYTF. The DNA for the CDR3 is TGTGCCAGCAGCTTTATCGCTCAGGGAAACTATGGCTACACCTTC.

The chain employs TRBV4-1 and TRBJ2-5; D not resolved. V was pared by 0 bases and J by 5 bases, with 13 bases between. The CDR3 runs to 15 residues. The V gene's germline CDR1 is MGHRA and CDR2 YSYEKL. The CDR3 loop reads CASSQDGAMVETQYF. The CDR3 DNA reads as TGCGCCAGCAGCCAAGATGGAGCGATGGTGGAGACCCAGTACTTC.

The CDR3 nucleotides read TGCGCCAGCACCTTAGCGGGAGGGGGAGGTGAGACCCAGTACTTC. It codes for CASTLAGGGGETQYF. The J gene is TRBJ2-5, the V gene TRBV4-1; the match to TRBD2 covers 11 bases. This CDR3 is 15 amino acids long. Germline V CDR1 and CDR2: MGHRA, YSYEKL. V trimming: 7 bases; J trimming: 5 bases; junction bases outside the gene matches: 9.